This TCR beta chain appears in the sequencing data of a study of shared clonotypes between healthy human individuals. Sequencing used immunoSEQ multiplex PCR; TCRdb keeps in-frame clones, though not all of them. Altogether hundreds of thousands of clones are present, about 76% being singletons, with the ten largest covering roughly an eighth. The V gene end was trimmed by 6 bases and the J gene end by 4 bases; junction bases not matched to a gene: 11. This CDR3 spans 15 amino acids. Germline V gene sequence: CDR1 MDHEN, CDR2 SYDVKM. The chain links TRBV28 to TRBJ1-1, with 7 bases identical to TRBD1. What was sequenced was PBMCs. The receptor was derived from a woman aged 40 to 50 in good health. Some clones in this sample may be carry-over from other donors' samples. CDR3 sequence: CASRTTGRGGTEAFF. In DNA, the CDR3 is TGTGCCAGCAGAACGACAGGGAGGGGAGGCACTGAAGCTTTCTTT.